This is a list of T cell receptor beta chains from one sample in a study of vaccination effects on CD4 cells after COVID-19. For these receptors, no antigen is known. Repertoires were generated with immunoSEQ multiplex PCR, while TCRdb's copy carries only in-frame clones and drops some. The sample has 32,000 or so clones; 65% to 70% are singletons. The sequencing here drew on CD4+ T cells from PBMCs cultured without peptide, taken before COVID-19 vaccination. The receptors originated from a human donor who received a COVID-19 vaccine. The CDR3 runs from the conserved cysteine through the conserved F or W. D genes are given only for firm matches. Clone size is given for some rows only: seen once, a few or many times, or a class if the clone is expanded.

>TRBV6-4|15|TRBJ2-3|few|TRBD1
CASSPGTGPTDTQYF
TGTGCCAGCAGCCCTGGGACAGGGCCCACAGATACGCAGTATTTT
>TRBV19|14|TRBJ1-1|NA|TRBD1
CASSADRGGTEAFF
TGTGCCAGTAGTGCGGACAGGGGAGGAACTGAAGCTTTCTTT
>TRBV10-1|14|TRBJ2-2|NA|NA
CASRPDYATGELFF
TGCGCCAGCAGACCCGACTACGCCACCGGGGAGCTGTTTTTT
>TRBV7-8|20|TRBJ2-7|NA|TRBD1
CASSPTRGGSQVLGAYEQYF
TGTGCCAGCAGCCCGACGAGAGGGGGCTCCCAGGTTTTAGGGGCCTACGAGCAGTACTTC
>TRBV7-8|14|TRBJ1-6|once|NA
CASTPRRALPPLHF
TGTGCCAGCACCCCCCGTAGGGCCCTTCCACCCCTCCACTTT
>TRBV7-9|15|TRBJ2-3|NA|NA
CASSLAWTDTDTQYF
TGTGCCAGCAGCTTAGCTTGGACGGACACCGATACGCAGTATTTT
>TRBV27|18|TRBJ1-6|NA|TRBD1
CASSRNRGTSSYNSPLHF
TGTGCCAGCAGTCGGAACAGGGGGACCAGCTCCTATAATTCACCCCTCCACTTT
>TRBV4-1|15|TRBJ1-4|once|NA
CASSQDQGVPRELFF
TGCGCCAGCAGCCAAGATCAGGGCGTCCCGAGGGAACTGTTTTTT
>TRBV7-9|14|TRBJ1-5|NA|NA
CASSLGTLNQPQHF
TGTGCCAGCAGCTTAGGGACGCTGAATCAGCCCCAGCATTTT
>TRBV6-1|15|TRBJ2-3|few|TRBD2
CASSELAGGEDTQYF
TGTGCCAGCAGTGAACTAGCGGGAGGGGAAGATACGCAGTATTTT
>TRBV5-1|14|TRBJ1-3|few|NA
CASSLVPSGNTIYF
TGCGCCAGCAGCTTGGTTCCCTCTGGAAACACCATATATTTT
>TRBV30|14|TRBJ2-7|NA|NA
CAWTLGPPYYEQYF
TGTGCCTGGACCTTGGGCCCCCCATACTACGAGCAGTACTTC
>TRBV10-1|14|TRBJ2-5|NA|TRBD1
CASSRDRGQETQYF
TGCGCCAGCAGCCGGGACAGGGGCCAAGAGACCCAGTACTTC